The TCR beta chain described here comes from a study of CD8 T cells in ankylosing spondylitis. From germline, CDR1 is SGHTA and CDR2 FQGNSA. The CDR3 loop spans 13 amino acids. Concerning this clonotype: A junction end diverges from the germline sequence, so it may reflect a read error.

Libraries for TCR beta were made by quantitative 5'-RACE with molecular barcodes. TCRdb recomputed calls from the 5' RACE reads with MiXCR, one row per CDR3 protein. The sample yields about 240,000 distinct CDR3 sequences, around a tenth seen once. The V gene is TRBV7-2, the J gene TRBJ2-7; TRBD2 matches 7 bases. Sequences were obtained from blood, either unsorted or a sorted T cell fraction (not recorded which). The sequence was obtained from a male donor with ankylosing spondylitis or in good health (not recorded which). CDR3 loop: CASSVAGYYEQYF. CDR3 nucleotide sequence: TGTGCCAGCAGCGTAGCGGGCTACTACGAGCAGTACTTC. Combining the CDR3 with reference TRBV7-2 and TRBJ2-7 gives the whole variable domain GAGVSQSPSNKVTEKGKDVELRCDPISGHTALYWYRQSLGQGLEFLIYFQGNSAPDKSGLPSDRFSAERTGGSVSTLTIQRTQQEDSAVYLCASSVAGYYEQYFGPGTRLTVT.